One and the same sample provided the 17 T cell receptor beta chains below, sequenced in a study of OX40 agonist ivuxolimab in advanced cancers. This table comes from immunoSEQ multiplex PCR, and its TCRdb copy is limited to in-frame clones, with some not included. Among 70,000 to 75,000 clones listed, roughly 92% were seen once. Material: CD4+ or CD8+ T cells sorted from blood, obtained in a trial of the OX40 agonist ivuxolimab. These receptors came from an adult with an advanced solid tumor such as melanoma, head and neck, liver or kidney cancer.

The CDR3 DNA is TGTGCCAGTAGTATAATTGACGGACGCACAGATACGCAGTATTTT. Encoded protein: CASSIIDGRTDTQYF. The genes are TRBV19 and TRBJ2-3; no clear D gene. Trimming took 2 bases from V and 1 from J, leaving 10 bases between them. The CDR3 is 15 amino acids. CDR1 and CDR2 from the germline V gene are LNHDA and SQIVND (reference sequence). The variable domain in full, completed from reference TRBV19 and TRBJ2-3, reads DGGITQSPKYLFRKEGQNVTLSCEQNLNHDAMYWYRQDPGQGLRLIYYSQIVNDFQKGDIAEGYSVSREKKESFPLTVTSAQKNPTAFYLCASSIIDGRTDTQYFGPGTRLTVL.

The genes are TRBV5-4 and TRBJ1-4; 7 nucleotides align to TRBD1. CDR3 size: 15 residues. Looked up from germline, CDR1 is SGHNT and CDR2 is YYREEE (reference sequence). V lost 4 bases to trimming and J lost 8 bases; unmatched junction nucleotides: 11. Written as DNA, the CDR3 is TGTGCCAGCAGCCCGTCCGGGACAGCCGGCGAAAAACTGTTTTTT. The encoded protein is CASSPSGTAGEKLFF.

This rearrangement joins TRBV5-4 to TRBJ2-1; 10 positions agree with TRBD1. J gave up 4 bases and V 5 bases, and 6 bases lay outside the gene matches. Germline V gives CDR1 SGHNT, CDR2 YYREEE (reference sequence). This CDR3 comprises 15 residues. This CDR3 is CASSRDRGQYNEQFF. Written as DNA, the CDR3 is TGTGCCAGCAGTCGGGACAGGGGACAATACAATGAGCAGTTCTTC.

The rearrangement links TRBV6-5 to TRBJ2-7; possibly TRBD1 or TRBD2 for D (5 bases each). V was clipped by 5 bases and J by 0 bases, with 11 bases between them. The CDR3 length is 14 residues. The germline CDR1 and CDR2 sequences are MNHEY and SVGAGI. The CDR3 DNA sequence: TGTGCCAGCAGTGACCGGGACGGCTCCTACGAGCAGTACTTC. Its protein product is CASSDRDGSYEQYF.

CDR3 nucleotides: TGTGCCATCAGTAGGGGCCAGGGAGTTCCTAATGAAAAACTGTTTTTT. Translated: CAISRGQGVPNEKLFF. The chain recombines TRBV10-3 with TRBJ1-4; a weak D match, TRBD1 (5 bases). V was clipped by 5 bases and J by 3 bases, with 16 bases between them. This CDR3 is 16 amino acids long. CDR1 and CDR2 from the germline V gene are ENHRY and SYGVKD.

The chain combines TRBV5-4 with TRBJ2-3; 10 nucleotides align to TRBD2. The CDR3 covers 15 residues. Germline V gene data show CDR1 as SGHNT and CDR2 as YYREEE (reference sequence). J lost 5 bases, V lost 4 bases, and 7 bases had no gene match. The CDR3 spells CASSAAGTSVDTQYF. The CDR3 bases are TGTGCCAGCAGCGCGGCCGGGACTAGCGTAGATACGCAGTATTTT. Based on the CDR3 plus reference TRBV5-4 and TRBJ2-3, the full variable domain is ETGVTQSPTHLIKTRGQQVTLRCSSQSGHNTVSWYQQALGQGPQFIFQYYREEENGRGNFPPRFSGLQFPNYSSELNVNALELDDSALYLCASSAAGTSVDTQYFGPGTRLTVL.

The chain links TRBV6-6 to TRBJ1-1; 9 bases are shared with TRBD1. CDR1 and CDR2 (germline): MNHNY, SVGAGI (reference sequence). The CDR3 covers 15 residues. Unmatched junction bases numbered 9, after V lost 6 bases and J lost 4 bases. The CDR3 sequence is CASRYLTGGSTEAFF. The DNA for the CDR3 is TGTGCCAGCAGGTACCTGACAGGGGGTTCCACTGAAGCTTTCTTT.

The V gene is TRBV4-3, the J gene TRBJ1-4; no clear D. This CDR3 is 16 amino acids long. Germline V gene sequence: CDR1 LGHNA, CDR2 YSLEER. V was shortened by 0 bases and J by 5 bases, with 13 bases between the two germline ends. The CDR3 protein is CASSQEWRQTNEKLFF. CDR3 DNA sequence: TGCGCCAGCAGCCAAGAGTGGCGGCAGACAAATGAAAAACTGTTTTTT.

This chain connects TRBV18 to TRBJ2-2; D gene ambiguous. Germline assignment: CDR1 KGHSH and CDR2 LQKENI. This CDR3 spans 16 amino acids. Trimming removed 3 bases at V and 0 bases at J, with 11 bases between. Here the CDR3 DNA reads TGTGCCAGCTCACCCCCGACGGAAGCGAACACCGGGGAGCTGTTTTTT. Translation: CASSPPTEANTGELFF.

The chain recombines TRBV10-2 with TRBJ2-5; 8 nucleotides agree with TRBD2. The CDR3 spans 15 residues. Unmatched junction bases numbered 12, after V lost 5 bases and J lost 7 bases. Germline V gene sequence: CDR1 WSHSY, CDR2 SAAADI. The CDR3 here is CASSNRTSYIGTQYF. CDR3 DNA: TGCGCCAGCAGTAACCGGACTAGCTACATAGGGACCCAGTACTTC.

This chain uses TRBV6-4 with TRBJ2-1; 12 bases map to TRBD2. In germline, CDR1 is MRHNA, CDR2 SNTAGT. The CDR3 consists of 17 residues. With 4 bases clipped from V and 1 base from J, the junction kept 5 bases outside the gene matches. The CDR3 DNA is TGTGCCAGCAGTGCCGAAACTAGCGGGAGGTCCTACAATGAGCAGTTCTTC. Protein sequence: CASSAETSGRSYNEQFF.

The chain couples TRBV18 to TRBJ2-3; 9 bases line up with TRBD2. V was pared by 4 bases and J by 1 base, with 3 bases of the junction left unmatched. Germline V CDR1 and CDR2: KGHSH, LQKENI. The CDR3 extends over 15 amino acids. The CDR3 DNA reads TGTGCCAGCTCACGCAAGCGGGAGGGCACAGATACGCAGTATTTT. This codes for CASSRKREGTDTQYF. Complete variable domain (other parts from reference TRBV18 and TRBJ2-3): NAGVMQNPRHLVRRRGQEARLRCSPMKGHSHVYWYRQLPEEGLKFMVYLQKENIIDESGMPKERFSAEFPKEGPSILRIQQVVRGDSAAYFCASSRKREGTDTQYFGPGTRLTVL.

The genes are TRBV5-1 and TRBJ2-5; 10 positions agree with TRBD2. Germline CDR1 SGHRS, CDR2 YFSETQ. The CDR3 contains 16 residues. The junction had 8 bases not matched to a gene; V was cut back by 2 bases and J by 4 bases. The CDR3 DNA sequence: TGCGCCAGCAGCTTAACAGCGGGAGGGCCAGGAGAGACCCAGTACTTC. Translating gives CASSLTAGGPGETQYF.

The chain joins TRBV5-1 to TRBJ2-2; TRBD1 might be the D (6 bases). CDR3 length: 16 amino acids. In germline, CDR1 is SGHRS, CDR2 YFSETQ. With 0 bases removed from V and 1 base from J, the gap between germline ends came to 10 bases. CDR3 region: CASSLGSGVNTGELFF. CDR3 nucleotide sequence: TGCGCCAGCAGCTTGGGGTCAGGGGTGAACACCGGGGAGCTGTTTTTT.

The gene calls are TRBV5-1 and TRBJ2-7, with 11 positions matching TRBD2. From germline, CDR1 is SGHRS and CDR2 YFSETQ. V shed 2 bases and J 9 bases; nucleotides not matched to a gene: 10. This CDR3 has 15 amino acids. In nucleotides, the CDR3 is TGCGCCAGCAGCTTACTAGCGGGAGATATTGGGGTGCAGTACTTC. Its protein product is CASSLLAGDIGVQYF. Filled out from reference TRBV5-1 and TRBJ2-7, the complete variable domain reads KAGVTQTPRYLIKTRGQQVTLSCSPISGHRSVSWYQQTPGQGLQFLFEYFSETQRNKGNFPGRFSGRQFSNSRSEMNVSTLELGDSALYLCASSLLAGDIGVQYFGPGTRLTVT.

CDR3 sequence: CASSQVQPGLAGAGTQYF. The CDR3 nucleotides read TGCGCCAGCAGCCAAGTGCAACCGGGACTAGCGGGAGCTGGTACGCAGTATTTT. V is TRBV4-1 and J is TRBJ2-3, with TRBD2 identical over 14 bases. This CDR3 is built from 18 residues. Germline-derived CDR1 and CDR2 are MGHRA and YSYEKL. V dropped 1 base and J dropped 8; count of bases not matched to a gene: 11.

The chain links TRBV30 to TRBJ2-7, with D hard to call. The CDR3 is 13 residues long. Germline V lookup: CDR1 GTSNPN, CDR2 SVGIG (reference sequence). V lost 4 bases and J 0 bases, leaving 10 bases between the germline ends. CDR3 sequence reads: CAWKNLGSYEQYF. DNA of the CDR3: TGTGCCTGGAAGAACCTAGGCTCCTACGAGCAGTACTTC. Combining the CDR3 with reference TRBV30 and TRBJ2-7 gives the whole variable domain SQTIHQWPATLVQPVGSPLSLECTVEGTSNPNLYWYRQAAGRGLQLLFYSVGIGQISSEVPQNLSASRPQDRQFILSSKKLLLSDSGFYLCAWKNLGSYEQYFGPGTRLTVT.